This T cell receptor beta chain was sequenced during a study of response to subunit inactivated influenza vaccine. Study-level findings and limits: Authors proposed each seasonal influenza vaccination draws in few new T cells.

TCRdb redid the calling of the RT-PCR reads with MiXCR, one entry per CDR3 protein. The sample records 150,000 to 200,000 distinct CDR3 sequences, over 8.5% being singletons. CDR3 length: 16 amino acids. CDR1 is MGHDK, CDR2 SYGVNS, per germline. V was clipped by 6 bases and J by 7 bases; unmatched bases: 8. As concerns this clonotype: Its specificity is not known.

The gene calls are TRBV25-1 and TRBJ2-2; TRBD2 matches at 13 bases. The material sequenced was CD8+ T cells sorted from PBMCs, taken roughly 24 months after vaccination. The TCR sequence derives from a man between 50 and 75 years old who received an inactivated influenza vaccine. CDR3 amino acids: CASSDTTSGRGGELFF. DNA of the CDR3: TGTGCCAGCAGCGATACCACTAGCGGGAGGGGCGGGGAGCTGTTTTTT. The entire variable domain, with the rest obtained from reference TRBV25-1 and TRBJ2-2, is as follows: EADIYQTPRYLVIGTGKKITLECSQTMGHDKMYWYQQDPGMELHLIHYSYGVNSTEKGDLSSESTVSRIRTEHFPLTLESARPSHTSQYLCASSDTTSGRGGELFFGEGSRLTVL.